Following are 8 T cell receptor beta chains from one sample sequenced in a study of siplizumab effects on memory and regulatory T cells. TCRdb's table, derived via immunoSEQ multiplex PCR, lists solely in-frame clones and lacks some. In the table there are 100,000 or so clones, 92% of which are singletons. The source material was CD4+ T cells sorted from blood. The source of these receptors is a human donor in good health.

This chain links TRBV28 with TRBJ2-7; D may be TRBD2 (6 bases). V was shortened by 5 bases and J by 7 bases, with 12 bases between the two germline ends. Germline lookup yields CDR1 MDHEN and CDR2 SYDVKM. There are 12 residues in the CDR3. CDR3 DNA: TGTGCCAGCAGTCGGCTTGGGAGGGAGCAGTACTTC. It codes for CASSRLGREQYF.

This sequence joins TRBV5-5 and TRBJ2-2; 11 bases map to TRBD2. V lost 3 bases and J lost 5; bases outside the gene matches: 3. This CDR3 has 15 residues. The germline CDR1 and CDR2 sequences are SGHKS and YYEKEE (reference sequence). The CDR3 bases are TGTGCCAGCAGCTCACGGACTAGCGGGACCGGGGAGCTGTTTTTT. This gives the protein CASSSRTSGTGELFF.

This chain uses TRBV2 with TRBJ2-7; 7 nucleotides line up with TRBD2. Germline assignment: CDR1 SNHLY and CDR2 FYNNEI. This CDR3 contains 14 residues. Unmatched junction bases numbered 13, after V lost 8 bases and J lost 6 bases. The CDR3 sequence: CASAPRTSLAEQYF. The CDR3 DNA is TGTGCCAGCGCCCCGAGGACTAGTCTTGCCGAGCAGTACTTC.

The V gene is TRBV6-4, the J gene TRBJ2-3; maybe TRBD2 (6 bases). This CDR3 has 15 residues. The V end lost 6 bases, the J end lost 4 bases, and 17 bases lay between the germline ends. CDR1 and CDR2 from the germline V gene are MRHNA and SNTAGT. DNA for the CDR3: TGTGCCAGCAGCTACCAGGGCGGAGGGGCAGATACGCAGTATTTT. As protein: CASSYQGGGADTQYF.

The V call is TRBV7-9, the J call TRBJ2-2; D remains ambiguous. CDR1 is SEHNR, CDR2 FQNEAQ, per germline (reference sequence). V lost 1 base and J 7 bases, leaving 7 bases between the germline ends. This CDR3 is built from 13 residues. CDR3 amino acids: CASSLVAVGELFF. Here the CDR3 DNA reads TGTGCCAGCAGCTTAGTGGCGGTCGGGGAGCTGTTTTTT.

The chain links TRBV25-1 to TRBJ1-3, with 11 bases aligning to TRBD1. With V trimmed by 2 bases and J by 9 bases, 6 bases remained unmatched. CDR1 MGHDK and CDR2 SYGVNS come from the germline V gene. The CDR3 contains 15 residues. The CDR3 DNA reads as TGTGCCAGCAGTGAACGGGGACAGGGGGTAGTCACCATATATTTT. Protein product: CASSERGQGVVTIYF. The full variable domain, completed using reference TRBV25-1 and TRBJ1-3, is EADIYQTPRYLVIGTGKKITLECSQTMGHDKMYWYQQDPGMELHLIHYSYGVNSTEKGDLSSESTVSRIRTEHFPLTLESARPSHTSQYLCASSERGQGVVTIYFGEGSWLTVV.

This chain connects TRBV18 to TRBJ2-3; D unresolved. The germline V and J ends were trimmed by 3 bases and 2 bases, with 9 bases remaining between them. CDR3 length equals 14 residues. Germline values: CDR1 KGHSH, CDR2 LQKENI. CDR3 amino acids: CASSPLLNTDTQYF. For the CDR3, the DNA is TGTGCCAGCTCACCGTTATTAAACACAGATACGCAGTATTTT.

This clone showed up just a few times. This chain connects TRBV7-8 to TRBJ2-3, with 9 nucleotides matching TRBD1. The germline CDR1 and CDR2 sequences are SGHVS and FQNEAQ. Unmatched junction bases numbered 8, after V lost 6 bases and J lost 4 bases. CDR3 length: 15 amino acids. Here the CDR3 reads CASRSTGGASDTQYF. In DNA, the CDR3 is TGTGCCAGCAGAAGTACAGGGGGCGCGTCAGATACGCAGTATTTT.